This entry features one T cell receptor beta chain sequence. The antigen is unknown. This CDR3 has 13 residues. In germline, CDR1 is LGHNA, CDR2 YSLEER. V shed 5 bases and J shed 1 base, with 8 bases lying between them. This entry is derived from a study of high-grade serous ovarian cancer treatment subgroups. Tumor samples were taken before definitive surgery or chemotherapy. Data came from immunoSEQ multiplex PCR; TCRdb stores just in-frame clones and leaves some out. Among about 2,300 clones listed, roughly 76% were seen once. Findings and limits, study-wide: Without spatial data, bulk sequencing limits insight into HGSC tumor diversity. Repertoire analysis covered CDR3 alone, not CDR1 or CDR2.

This sequence joins TRBV4-3 and TRBJ1-1; maybe TRBD1 (5 bases). Sequenced material: tumor tissue. The sequence came from a human donor with high-grade serous ovarian cancer. This CDR3 is CASSVRENTEAFF. Written as DNA, the CDR3 is TGCGCCAGCAGCGTCAGGGAGAACACTGAAGCTTTCTTT.